Following are 27 T cell receptor beta chains from one sample sequenced in a study of T cells in Graves' hyperthyroidism and ophthalmopathy. TCR beta CDR3 regions were amplified from RNA transcripts. During a first-round RT-PCR of the TCR CDR3, the HTBI primer set was used. TCRdb processed the multiplex PCR reads anew with MiXCR; each CDR3 protein has one entry. This table holds around 620,000 distinct CDR3 sequences, about 45% found once. Sequenced sample: peripheral blood or thyroid tissue (not recorded which). The receptors shown here come from an adult woman with Graves' disease, either hyperthyroidism or ophthalmopathy (not recorded which).

This clonotype has at least ten counts. The chain has TRBV11-2 and TRBJ2-7, with 7 nucleotides matching TRBD2. Germline V CDR1 and CDR2: SGHAT, FQNNGV. CDR3 size: 17 residues. The ends lost 1 base at V and 2 bases at J; junction bases unmatched: 11. The DNA of the CDR3 is TGTGCCAGCAGCTTAGGTCCCCCGGGACTACGAACCTACGAGCAGTACTTC. Residues: CASSLGPPGLRTYEQYF.

This chain links TRBV10-3 with TRBJ1-1, with unresolved D. Trimming removed 6 bases from V and 4 bases from J, with 6 bases in between. The CDR3 is 11 amino acids. The germline V gene encodes CDR1 ENHRY and CDR2 SYGVKD. The CDR3 protein is CAIRTSTEAFF. The CDR3 bases are TGTGCCATCAGAACGTCCACTGAAGCTTTCTTT.

The chain joins TRBV7-8 to TRBJ1-5; D unresolved. The CDR3 totals 13 residues. The V end lost 11 bases, the J end lost 0 bases, and 11 bases lay between the germline ends. Germline CDR1 is SGHVS and CDR2 is FQNEAQ. CDR3 protein: CAQTGFSNQPQHF. In nucleotides, the CDR3 is TGTGCCCAGACCGGCTTTAGCAATCAGCCCCAGCATTTT. The full variable domain, in which reference TRBV7-8 and TRBJ1-5 provide the parts outside the CDR3, is GAGVSQSPRYKVAKRGQDVALRCDPISGHVSLFWYQQALGQGPEFLTYFQNEAQLDKSGLPSDRFFAERPEGSVSTLKIQRTQQEDSAVYLCAQTGFSNQPQHFGDGTRLSIL.

The rearrangement uses TRBV12-3 or TRBV12-4 and TRBJ2-7; TRBD2 matches 8 bases. The V gene end was trimmed by 2 bases and the J gene end by 6 bases; junction bases not matched to a gene: 6. The CDR3 runs to 14 residues. The CDR3 DNA sequence: TGTGCCAGCAGTTTACGCAGCGGGAGAAGCGAGCAGTACTTC. Its protein product is CASSLRSGRSEQYF.

The rearrangement joins TRBV5-6 to TRBJ2-5; tentative D call: TRBD2 (5 bases). Trimming removed 0 bases at V and 7 bases at J, with 10 bases between. CDR1 SGHDT and CDR2 YYEEEE come from the germline V gene. This CDR3 is 13 amino acids long. The CDR3, as DNA: TGTGCCAGCAGCTTGGCCGGGGAGAGGACCCAGTACTTC. This sequence encodes CASSLAGERTQYF.

This clonotype was observed a handful of times. A much larger clone differs from this one at a single base, so this may be a read error. As the CDR3 is not closed by the conserved phenylalanine or tryptophan, this likely results from a read error. This chain joins TRBV27 and TRBJ1-2; D may be TRBD1 (5 bases). Trimming took off 6 bases at V and 1 base at J, with 12 bases between the two ends. Looked up from germline, CDR1 is MNHEY and CDR2 is SMNVEV (reference sequence). The CDR3 totals 14 residues. CDR3 sequence: CASSLDSLNYGYTS. DNA for the CDR3: TGTGCCAGCAGCCTCGACAGCCTTAACTATGGCTACACCTCC.

This clonotype was counted a few times. The rearrangement links TRBV10-3 to TRBJ1-4; D uncertain. The V end was cut by 4 bases, the J end by 6 bases, with 15 bases between. Germline assignment: CDR1 ENHRY and CDR2 SYGVKD. The CDR3 spans 15 residues. CDR3 in DNA: TGTGCCATCAGTGCCCAGGACCGAGGCCATGAAAAACTGTTTTTT. Translation gives CAISAQDRGHEKLFF.

At least ten counts were recorded for this clonotype. This sequence joins TRBV7-2 and TRBJ1-1; D is ambiguous. Germline-derived CDR1 and CDR2 are SGHTA and FQGNSA. The germline V and J ends were trimmed by 5 bases and 0 bases, with 7 bases remaining between them. This CDR3 region has 13 residues. The CDR3 nucleotides are TGTGCCAGCAGCCGTCAAATGAACACTGAAGCTTTCTTT. It translates to CASSRQMNTEAFF. Together with reference TRBV7-2 and TRBJ1-1, the CDR3 gives the full variable domain: GAGVSQSPSNKVTEKGKDVELRCDPISGHTALYWYRQSLGQGLEFLIYFQGNSAPDKSGLPSDRFSAERTGGSVSTLTIQRTQQEDSAVYLCASSRQMNTEAFFGQGTRLTVV.

This rearrangement joins TRBV7-9 to TRBJ1-2; a weak D match, TRBD1 (5 bases). The CDR3 covers 13 residues. Trimming pared 1 base from V and 7 bases from J, leaving 10 bases between. The germline CDR1 and CDR2 sequences are SEHNR and FQNEAQ (reference sequence). The CDR3 region has the DNA TGTGCCAGCAGCTTAGACGGGGCAAGTGGCTACACCTTC. Protein: CASSLDGASGYTF.

This clonotype has just a few counts. This chain joins TRBV5-4 and TRBJ1-6; D is ambiguous. Germline V gene data show CDR1 as SGHNT and CDR2 as YYREEE (reference sequence). This CDR3 has 13 amino acids. The V and J ends lost 1 base and 11 bases respectively, with 10 bases between them. This CDR3 reads CASSLQDVAPLHF. The CDR3 DNA sequence: TGTGCCAGCAGCTTGCAGGACGTAGCACCCCTCCACTTT.

This clonotype was seen many times. The chain recombines TRBV7-2 with TRBJ1-6; no reliable D call. Trimming left V 0 bases short and J 11 bases short, with 8 bases between. The CDR3 runs to 13 residues. Germline CDR1 SGHTA, CDR2 FQGNSA. The CDR3 spells CASSLALTAPLHF. CDR3 coding DNA: TGTGCCAGCAGCTTAGCGCTTACGGCACCCCTCCACTTT.

This clonotype was observed at least ten times. V and J are TRBV14 and TRBJ2-5; D gene uncertain. The CDR3 runs to 12 residues. The germline V gene has CDR1 SGHDN and CDR2 FVKESK. The V end lost 10 bases, the J end lost 0 bases, and 9 bases lay between the germline ends. The CDR3, as DNA: TGTGCCACCGGAAGGAACCAAGAGACCCAGTACTTC. Translated: CATGRNQETQYF.

The chain couples TRBV20-1 to TRBJ2-7; D may be TRBD2 (6 bases). Trimming took 0 bases from V and 3 from J, leaving 18 bases between them. The CDR3 consists of 16 residues. Looked up from germline, CDR1 is DFQATT and CDR2 is SNEGSKA (reference sequence). CDR3 sequence: CSARDGGAGSDYEQYF. The CDR3 DNA follows: TGCAGTGCTAGAGATGGCGGGGCAGGATCAGACTACGAGCAGTACTTC.

At least ten counts were recorded for this clonotype. The rearrangement links TRBV14 to TRBJ2-5; TRBD1 matches 9 bases. CDR3 length: 15 amino acids. From germline, CDR1 is SGHDN and CDR2 FVKESK. V lost 4 bases, J lost 4 bases, and 7 bases stayed unmatched. CDR3 bases: TGTGCCAGCAGCCCGCACAGGGGGCGGATAGAGACCCAGTACTTC. It translates to CASSPHRGRIETQYF.

Turning to this clonotype: One junction end disagrees with the germline gene, perhaps due to a read error. The V call is TRBV7-7, the J call TRBJ2-3; 13 bases fit TRBD2. Germline V CDR1 and CDR2: SSHAT, FNYEAQ (reference sequence). The CDR3 is made up of 19 amino acids. The CDR3 nucleotides are TGTGCTAGCAGCTCCGGACTAGCGGGAGTCTCACATAGCACAGATACGCAGTATTTT. This codes for CASSSGLAGVSHSTDTQYF.

The J gene is TRBJ2-7, the V gene TRBV3-1; D is undetermined. Germline V gives CDR1 LGHDT, CDR2 YNNKEL (reference sequence). CDR3 size: 14 residues. V lost 3 bases and J lost 2, with 11 bases in between. This CDR3 is CASSQSLSTYEQYF. The CDR3 coding sequence is TGTGCCAGCAGCCAGAGCTTGAGCACCTACGAGCAGTACTTC.

This clonotype was seen only a few times. The genes are TRBV10-3 and TRBJ1-5, with 10 bases fitting TRBD1. The CDR3 extends over 14 amino acids. Germline loops: CDR1 ENHRY, CDR2 SYGVKD. Trimming took 6 bases from V and 5 from J; bases not matched to a gene: 4. The CDR3 loop is CAISPDRGDQPQHF. CDR3 bases: TGTGCCATCAGCCCGGACAGGGGGGATCAGCCCCAGCATTTT.

The V call is TRBV7-9, the J call TRBJ2-7, with unresolved D. Deletions cut 5 bases from V and 7 bases from J, with 12 bases between. This CDR3 comprises 12 residues. Per germline, CDR1 SEHNR and CDR2 FQNEAQ (reference sequence). The CDR3 here is CASSPRTREQYF. CDR3 DNA sequence: TGTGCCAGCAGCCCCCGGACCCGGGAGCAGTACTTC.

The chain has TRBV11-2 and TRBJ2-7; 10 bases align to TRBD1. The germline CDR1 and CDR2 sequences are SGHAT and FQNNGV. Trimming removed 5 bases from V and 7 bases from J; junction bases left unmatched: 8. The CDR3 consists of 14 residues. The CDR3: CASSADRGRFEQYF. The CDR3 DNA sequence: TGTGCCAGCAGCGCAGACAGGGGGCGCTTTGAGCAGTACTTC.

Turning to this clonotype: This clone may be a read error of a much larger clone one base away. The chain combines TRBV10-3 with TRBJ1-1, with D unclear. Trimming cost V 10 bases and J 3 bases, with 24 bases left between them. There are 16 residues in the CDR3. Germline values: CDR1 ENHRY, CDR2 SYGVKD. The CDR3 sequence: CATNPPSAVEDTEAFF. As DNA, the CDR3 is TGTGCCACCAACCCCCCCTCTGCCGTGGAGGACACTGAAGCTTTCTTT.

Turning to this clonotype: Sequence at one end of the junction differs from germline and may be a read error. The chain recombines TRBV7-9 with TRBJ2-6; no definite D call. The CDR3 is 14 residues long. CDR1 and CDR2 from the germline V gene are SEHNR and FQNEAQ (reference sequence). The CDR3 loop is CASSLVPVANVPTF. CDR3 bases: TGTGCCAGCAGCTTAGTACCCGTGGCCAACGTCCCGACTTTC.

A few counts support this clonotype. This chain links TRBV3-1 with TRBJ2-2; no definite D call. The CDR3 covers 12 residues. V lost 4 bases to trimming and J lost 8 bases, with 8 bases between them. Germline loops: CDR1 LGHDT, CDR2 YNNKEL (reference sequence). The CDR3 region is CASSPFRGELFF. CDR3 bases: TGTGCCAGCAGCCCCTTTAGGGGGGAGCTGTTTTTT. The whole variable domain, remainder taken from reference TRBV3-1 and TRBJ2-2, is DTAVSQTPKYLVTQMGNDKSIKCEQNLGHDTMYWYKQDSKKFLKIMFSYNNKELIINETVPNRFSPKSPDKAHLNLHINSLELGDSAVYFCASSPFRGELFFGEGSRLTVL.

V usage is TRBV20-1 and J usage is TRBJ1-6, with a possible D match to TRBD1 (5 bases). The germline V and J ends were trimmed by 3 bases and 8 bases, with 11 bases remaining between them. CDR3 length equals 13 residues. CDR1 DFQATT and CDR2 SNEGSKA come from the germline V gene (reference sequence). The DNA for the CDR3 is TGCAGTGCTAGCGCCGGGACCGATTCACCCCTCCACTTT. The encoded protein is CSASAGTDSPLHF.

The rearrangement links TRBV7-9 to TRBJ2-2; D unresolved. CDR1 and CDR2 (germline): SEHNR, FQNEAQ (reference sequence). Trimming stripped 3 bases from V and 0 bases from J, with 5 bases between. The CDR3 spans 14 residues. The DNA for the CDR3 is TGTGCCAGCAGCTTTTTGACGAACACCGGGGAGCTGTTTTTT. Translated: CASSFLTNTGELFF.

Comment on this clonotype: The germline gene is not matched at one end of the junction; a read error may be the cause. The chain is built from TRBV9 and TRBJ2-7; D is unclear. This CDR3 has 15 residues. Germline CDR1 SGDLS, CDR2 YYNGEE. The CDR3 loop is CASSVAGGEPDGQCF. CDR3 in DNA: TGTGCCAGCAGCGTAGCTGGCGGAGAGCCCGACGGGCAGTGCTTC.

About this clonotype itself: Germline and junction disagree at one end, which may indicate a read error. The rearrangement joins TRBV7-9 to TRBJ1-6, with a possible D match to TRBD1 (6 bases). The CDR3 is 15 residues long. Per the germline V gene, CDR1 is SEHNR and CDR2 is FQNEAQ (reference sequence). This chain's CDR3 is CASSLDPGARIHPSF. The CDR3 coding sequence is TGTGCCAGCAGCTTAGACCCAGGGGCGCGTATTCACCCCTCCTTT.

CDR3 DNA sequence: TGCAGTGCTAGTAAGCAGTATGGCTACACCTTC. Amino acids: CSASKQYGYTF. V gene TRBV20-1 combines with J gene TRBJ1-2; D is unclear. The ends were cut back, 3 bases at V and 5 bases at J, with 7 bases in the middle. Germline V CDR1 and CDR2: DFQATT, SNEGSKA (reference sequence). CDR3 length: 11 amino acids.